These 3 T cell receptor beta chains originate from one sample sequenced in a study of T cell repertoires in cytomegalovirus infection (dated by TCRdb to the late 2010s). Reads for this sample came from an Illumina HiSeq 1500. TCRdb trimmed public reads at Q25 via fastp, called clones via MiXCR and kept in-frame beta chains. Rows with a matching CDR3 protein are joined into one entry that keeps the most common DNA and genes. This sample is represented by 150,000 to 200,000 distinct CDR3 sequences; roughly 9% of them were singletons. Clones ranked in the top ten supply approximately 4.6% of the sample. The sample comprised PBMCs. All receptors come from a human donor in good health (CMV status not recorded). Some clones in this sample may be carry-over from other donors' samples.

This clonotype was found many times. J is TRBJ1-2 and V is TRBV7-9; the D gene is possibly TRBD1 (5 bases). Trimming took 6 bases from V and 4 from J, leaving 15 bases between them. Germline V gene sequence: CDR1 SEHNR, CDR2 FQNEAQ (reference sequence). The CDR3 spans 14 residues. The CDR3 is CASSSPGRSYGYTF. The DNA for the CDR3 is TGTGCCAGCAGTTCCCCGGGACGCAGCTATGGCTACACCTTC. Full variable domain (remainder filled in from reference TRBV7-9 and TRBJ1-2): DTGVSQNPRHKITKRGQNVTFRCDPISEHNRLYWYRQTLGQGPEFLTYFQNEAQLEKSRLLSDRFSAERPKGSFSTLEIQRTEQGDSAMYLCASSSPGRSYGYTFGSGTRLTVV.

This clonotype was recorded at least ten times. The V and J genes are TRBV7-2 and TRBJ2-7, with D possibly TRBD2 on 5 matching bases. Germline CDR1 reads SGHTA; CDR2 reads FQGNSA. The CDR3 extends over 16 amino acids. V gave up 2 bases and J gave up 1 base, with 15 bases separating them. CDR3 sequence (DNA): TGTGCCAGCAGCTTAAATCCCCTGCGGGCATCCTACGAGCAGTACTTC. The encoded protein is CASSLNPLRASYEQYF. The full variable domain, its missing parts supplied by reference TRBV7-2 and TRBJ2-7, is GAGVSQSPSNKVTEKGKDVELRCDPISGHTALYWYRQSLGQGLEFLIYFQGNSAPDKSGLPSDRFSAERTGGSVSTLTIQRTQQEDSAVYLCASSLNPLRASYEQYFGPGTRLTVT.

This clonotype was seen only a few times. The chain employs TRBV7-6 and TRBJ2-5; D uncertain. The V end was cut by 4 bases, the J end by 3 bases, with 15 bases between. The CDR3 is made up of 15 amino acids. The germline gives CDR1 SGHVS, CDR2 FNYEAQ. The CDR3 nucleotides are TGTGCCAGCAGCTCCGAAATCGGTGGGGAAGAGACCCAGTACTTC. This encodes CASSSEIGGEETQYF. Full variable domain (outside the CDR3, taken from reference TRBV7-6 and TRBJ2-5): GAGVSQSPRYKVTKRGQDVALRCDPISGHVSLYWYRQALGQGPEFLTYFNYEAQQDKSGLPNDRFSAERPEGSISTLTIQRTEQRDSAMYRCASSSEIGGEETQYFGPGTRLLVL.